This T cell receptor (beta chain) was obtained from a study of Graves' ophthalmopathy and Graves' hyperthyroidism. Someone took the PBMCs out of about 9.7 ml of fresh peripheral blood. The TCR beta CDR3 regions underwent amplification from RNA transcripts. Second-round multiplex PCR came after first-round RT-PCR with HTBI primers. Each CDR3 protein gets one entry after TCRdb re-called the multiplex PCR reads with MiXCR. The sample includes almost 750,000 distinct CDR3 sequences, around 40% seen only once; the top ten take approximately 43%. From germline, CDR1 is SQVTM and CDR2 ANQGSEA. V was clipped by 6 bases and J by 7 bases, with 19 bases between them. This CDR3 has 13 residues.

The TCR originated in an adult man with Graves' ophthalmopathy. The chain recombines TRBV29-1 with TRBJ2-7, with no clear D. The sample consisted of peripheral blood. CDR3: CSVRLTGDNEQYF. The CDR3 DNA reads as TGCAGCGTCCGCCTGACGGGTGACAATGAGCAGTACTTC.